Below are 30 T cell receptor beta chains sequenced from a single sample in a study of cytomegalovirus exposure and HLA in healthy donors. Amplification used 60 Vbeta primers and 13 Jbeta primers. Generated by immunoSEQ multiplex PCR, the TCRdb table keeps only in-frame clones and is missing some. The sample yields tens of thousands of clones, under 85% seen once. The specimen sequenced was PBMCs. These receptors all stem from a male donor in good health and CMV-seronegative.

This clone was counted a few times. The chain recombines TRBV7-9 with TRBJ2-7, with 7 nucleotides matching TRBD1. Germline lookup yields CDR1 SEHNR and CDR2 FQNEAQ (reference sequence). V lost 7 bases to trimming and J lost 2 bases; unmatched junction nucleotides: 8. This CDR3 comprises 14 residues. CDR3 sequence: CASNRKGQTYEQYF. The CDR3, as DNA: TGTGCCAGCAACCGTAAGGGACAGACCTACGAGCAGTACTTC.

The genes are TRBV2 and TRBJ1-1; unclear D gene. CDR1 is SNHLY, CDR2 FYNNEI, per germline. V was clipped by 6 bases and J by 3 bases, with 5 bases between them. CDR3 size: 11 residues. As DNA, the CDR3 is TGTGCCAGCAGCGGGGACACTGAAGCTTTCTTT. It codes for CASSGDTEAFF. The whole variable domain, filled in from reference TRBV2 and TRBJ1-1, reads EPEVTQTPSHQVTQMGQEVILRCVPISNHLYFYWYRQILGQKVEFLVSFYNNEISEKSEIFDDQFSVERPDGSNFTLKIRSTKLEDSAMYFCASSGDTEAFFGQGTRLTVV.

The rearrangement joins TRBV7-6 to TRBJ1-3; D is unclear. Trimming pared 5 bases from V and 0 bases from J, leaving 11 bases between. The CDR3 sequence is 15 residues long. Per the germline V gene, CDR1 is SGHVS and CDR2 is FNYEAQ. Written as DNA, the CDR3 is TGTGCCAGCAGCCCCGGGGTTTCCTCTGGAAACACCATATATTTT. Its translation: CASSPGVSSGNTIYF.

The V and J genes are TRBV20-1 and TRBJ2-1; D is ambiguous. The CDR3 length is 10 residues. Trimming took off 4 bases at V and 10 bases at J, with 8 bases between the two ends. The germline V gene has CDR1 DFQATT and CDR2 SNEGSKA (reference sequence). In DNA, the CDR3 is TGCAGTGCTATCACTCGCGAGCAGTTCTTC. Translation gives CSAITREQFF.

V gene TRBV4-2 combines with J gene TRBJ1-4; 9 bases are shared with TRBD1. The junction had 3 bases not matched to a gene; V was cut back by 4 bases and J by 6 bases. Per the germline V gene, CDR1 is LGHNA and CDR2 is YNFKEQ. This CDR3 comprises 14 residues. The CDR3 nucleotides read TGTGCCAGCAGCCTTCGGGACAGGGATGAAAAACTGTTTTTT. Its protein is CASSLRDRDEKLFF.

The chain joins TRBV30 to TRBJ1-3; TRBD1 aligns across 7 bases. CDR1 and CDR2 (germline): GTSNPN, SVGIG (reference sequence). This CDR3 comprises 16 residues. The V gene end was trimmed by 2 bases and the J gene end by 1 base; junction bases not matched to a gene: 8. CDR3 nucleotides: TGTGCCTGGAGTCCCGGCAGGGGGGATTCTGGAAACACCATATATTTT. Its protein product is CAWSPGRGDSGNTIYF.

The DNA for the CDR3 is TGTGCCAGCAGCCCCCAATCTGTGGCTAACACTGAAGCTTTCTTT. Its protein product is CASSPQSVANTEAFF. V usage is TRBV7-9 and J usage is TRBJ1-1; unclear D gene. V lost 5 bases, J lost 2 bases, and 15 bases lay in between. Germline V CDR1 and CDR2: SEHNR, FQNEAQ (reference sequence). The CDR3 consists of 15 residues. Together with reference TRBV7-9 and TRBJ1-1, the CDR3 gives the full variable domain: DTGVSQNPRHKITKRGQNVTFRCDPISEHNRLYWYRQTLGQGPEFLTYFQNEAQLEKSRLLSDRFSAERPKGSFSTLEIQRTEQGDSAMYLCASSPQSVANTEAFFGQGTRLTVV.

This clone was counted only a few times. The genes are TRBV28 and TRBJ1-5; tentative D call: TRBD1 (6 bases). Trimming cost V 7 bases and J 0 bases, with 16 bases left between them. Germline V lookup: CDR1 MDHEN, CDR2 SYDVKM. The CDR3 is made up of 16 amino acids. CDR3 DNA: TGTGCCAGCACCATGAGGGGGGGGTATAGCAATCAGCCCCAGCATTTT. Protein sequence: CASTMRGGYSNQPQHF.

This clone has just one count. The chain couples TRBV5-6 to TRBJ2-7; D may be TRBD1 (6 bases). CDR3 length equals 13 residues. V was clipped by 6 bases and J by 6 bases, with 16 bases between them. CDR1 is SGHDT and CDR2 is YYEEEE in the germline V gene. For the CDR3, the DNA is TGTGCCAGCAATGCCAGGGGATTGGGCGAGCAGTACTTC. The encoded protein is CASNARGLGEQYF.

The chain couples TRBV7-9 to TRBJ2-5, with TRBD1 matching 7 bases. From germline, CDR1 is SEHNR and CDR2 FQNEAQ (reference sequence). With V trimmed by 3 bases and J by 4 bases, 8 bases remained unmatched. There are 15 residues in the CDR3. The CDR3 sequence: CASSFRDRSIETQYF. CDR3 bases: TGTGCCAGCAGCTTCCGGGACAGAAGTATAGAGACCCAGTACTTC.

This clone was detected only once. V usage is TRBV4-1 and J usage is TRBJ1-1, with D perhaps TRBD1 (5 bases). The CDR3 sequence is 14 residues long. Trimming left V 1 base short and J 0 bases short, with 6 bases between. CDR1 is MGHRA and CDR2 is YSYEKL in the germline V gene. The CDR3 reads CASSQGQLNTEAFF. In nucleotides, the CDR3 is TGCGCCAGCAGCCAAGGACAGTTGAACACTGAAGCTTTCTTT.

Points on this clone: A junction end diverges from the germline sequence, so it may reflect a read error. The chain couples TRBV7-6 to TRBJ2-7; 11 nucleotides agree with TRBD2. This CDR3 is 14 amino acids long. Germline assignment: CDR1 SGHVS and CDR2 FNYEAQ. The CDR3 nucleotides read TGTGCCAGCAGCCTAGCGGGGGGACCCTACGAGCAGTACTTC. Amino acids: CASSLAGGPYEQYF.

The rearrangement joins TRBV28 to TRBJ1-6; possible D gene TRBD1, 6 bases. This CDR3 has 14 residues. Per germline, CDR1 MDHEN and CDR2 SYDVKM. The V gene lost 6 bases and the J gene lost 11 bases, with 17 bases spanning the gap. The DNA of the CDR3 is TGTGCCAGCAGGGCGACAGGTGAATCAACACCCCTCCACTTT. Amino acid sequence: CASRATGESTPLHF.

V is TRBV2 and J is TRBJ1-2, with D possibly TRBD1 on 6 matching bases. The CDR3 is made up of 11 amino acids. CDR1 and CDR2 (germline): SNHLY, FYNNEI. V was pared by 6 bases and J by 5 bases, with 7 bases between. CDR3 DNA: TGTGCCAGCAGAGGACAGTATGGCTACACCTTC. Encoded protein: CASRGQYGYTF. Supplemented by reference TRBV2 and TRBJ1-2, the full variable domain reads EPEVTQTPSHQVTQMGQEVILRCVPISNHLYFYWYRQILGQKVEFLVSFYNNEISEKSEIFDDQFSVERPDGSNFTLKIRSTKLEDSAMYFCASRGQYGYTFGSGTRLTVV.

This chain joins TRBV27 and TRBJ1-6; D remains ambiguous. Trimming pared 4 bases from V and 10 bases from J, leaving 14 bases between. Germline values: CDR1 MNHEY, CDR2 SMNVEV (reference sequence). The CDR3 consists of 14 residues. The CDR3 DNA reads as TGTGCCAGCAGTTCCCGGGAGGGTAGGTCACCCCTCCACTTT. Amino acids: CASSSREGRSPLHF.

V is TRBV7-2 and J is TRBJ1-3; TRBD1 might be the D (5 bases). Trimming stripped 5 bases from V and 3 bases from J, with 11 bases between. The CDR3 consists of 14 residues. Germline V gene sequence: CDR1 SGHTA, CDR2 FQGNSA. DNA of the CDR3: TGTGCCAGCAGCCCAGGGTCGGATGGAAACACCATATATTTT. Protein: CASSPGSDGNTIYF. Complete variable domain (other parts from reference TRBV7-2 and TRBJ1-3): GAGVSQSPSNKVTEKGKDVELRCDPISGHTALYWYRQSLGQGLEFLIYFQGNSAPDKSGLPSDRFSAERTGGSVSTLTIQRTQQEDSAVYLCASSPGSDGNTIYFGEGSWLTVV.

The rearrangement links TRBV2 to TRBJ2-7; D perhaps matches TRBD1 (6 bases). The V gene's germline CDR1 is SNHLY and CDR2 FYNNEI. The CDR3 contains 16 residues. V gave up 6 bases and J gave up 0 bases, with 18 bases separating them. The CDR3 DNA reads TGTGCCAGCAGAGATGGACAGCCGATATACTCCTACGAGCAGTACTTC. This sequence encodes CASRDGQPIYSYEQYF.

This sequence joins TRBV6-1 and TRBJ1-1; TRBD1 matches 10 bases. The CDR3 is 13 amino acids. Germline-derived CDR1 and CDR2 are MNHNS and SASEGT. The V and J ends lost 4 bases and 5 bases, in that order; junction bases with no gene match: 1. As DNA, the CDR3 is TGTGCCAGCAGTGGGGACAGGGGAACTGAAGCTTTCTTT. Translated: CASSGDRGTEAFF.

This chain links TRBV27 with TRBJ2-7, with D perhaps matching TRBD1 (6 bases). Per germline, CDR1 MNHEY and CDR2 SMNVEV (reference sequence). Deletions cut 6 bases from V and 3 bases from J, with 21 bases between. CDR3 length: 16 amino acids. Here the CDR3 DNA reads TGTGCCAGCAGAGGTATCAGGGGTATTCGGGGCTACGAGCAGTACTTC. Translating gives CASRGIRGIRGYEQYF.

The gene calls are TRBV7-3 and TRBJ2-1, with D perhaps matching TRBD2 (5 bases). There are 16 residues in the CDR3. Per germline, CDR1 SGHTA and CDR2 FQGTGA. The germline V and J ends were trimmed by 2 bases and 5 bases, with 16 bases remaining between them. The CDR3 region is CASSLGRGTGHNEQFF. In nucleotides, the CDR3 is TGTGCCAGCAGCTTAGGTCGGGGAACGGGTCACAATGAGCAGTTCTTC. The full variable domain, rest sourced from reference TRBV7-3 and TRBJ2-1, is GAGVSQTPSNKVTEKGKYVELRCDPISGHTALYWYRQSLGQGPEFLIYFQGTGAADDSGLPNDRFFAVRPEGSVSTLKIQRTERGDSAVYLCASSLGRGTGHNEQFFGPGTRLTVL.

The genes are TRBV2 and TRBJ2-3; possibly TRBD1 for D (5 bases). Trimming cost V 3 bases and J 0 bases, with 10 bases left between them. Germline V CDR1 and CDR2: SNHLY, FYNNEI. This CDR3 comprises 15 residues. For the CDR3, the DNA is TGTGCCAGCAGTGACTCCAGGGATAGCACAGATACGCAGTATTTT. Its protein is CASSDSRDSTDTQYF.

This chain links TRBV28 with TRBJ2-2; 10 nucleotides agree with TRBD1. The junction had 8 bases not matched to a gene; V was cut back by 5 bases and J by 2 bases. This CDR3 is built from 17 residues. Germline values: CDR1 MDHEN, CDR2 SYDVKM. The CDR3 DNA reads as TGTGCCAGCAGTATCGACAGGGGGCGGTCTAACACCGGGGAGCTGTTTTTT. As protein: CASSIDRGRSNTGELFF.

The chain combines TRBV28 with TRBJ1-6; D uncertain. This CDR3 has 13 residues. The germline gives CDR1 MDHEN, CDR2 SYDVKM. V was pared by 5 bases and J by 13 bases, with 15 bases between. DNA of the CDR3: TGTGCCAGCAGTATGGAACAGCCTCGGCCCCTCCACTTT. Protein product: CASSMEQPRPLHF.

CDR3 in amino acids: CASSVRTGQPGNQPQHF. The CDR3 bases are TGTGCCAGTAGTGTAAGGACAGGCCAGCCGGGCAATCAGCCCCAGCATTTT. The V and J genes are TRBV19 and TRBJ1-5; 7 bases line up with TRBD1. Germline V gene lookup returns CDR1 LNHDA and CDR2 SQIVND (reference sequence). The CDR3 consists of 17 residues. V trimming: 5 bases; J trimming: 2 bases; junction bases outside the gene matches: 12.

The chain carries TRBV5-4 and TRBJ2-7, with D possibly TRBD2 on 6 matching bases. V was pared by 1 base and J by 2 bases, with 19 bases between. Germline CDR1 and CDR2: SGHNT and YYREEE (reference sequence). The CDR3 spans 17 residues. The DNA of the CDR3 is TGTGCCAGCAGCTTGAGTTCAGCGGGTCCCATCCCCTACGAGCAGTACTTC. As protein: CASSLSSAGPIPYEQYF.

V is TRBV9 and J is TRBJ2-7; tentatively, D is TRBD2 (6 bases). The CDR3 has 15 amino acids. V was pared by 4 bases and J by 0 bases, with 14 bases between. CDR1 SGDLS and CDR2 YYNGEE come from the germline V gene. CDR3 amino acids: CASSPTDYGSYEQYF. CDR3 coding DNA: TGTGCCAGCAGCCCGACGGACTATGGCTCCTACGAGCAGTACTTC.

V gene TRBV13 combines with J gene TRBJ1-2; 8 bases match TRBD1. Losses at the gene ends were 6 bases for V and 4 bases for J; bases not matched to a gene: 10. The CDR3 runs to 15 residues. From germline, CDR1 is PRHDT and CDR2 FYEKMQ (reference sequence). The DNA for the CDR3 is TGTGCCAGCAGTGACCCGGGACAGGATCCCTATGGCTACACCTTC. As protein: CASSDPGQDPYGYTF. The full variable domain, in which reference TRBV13 and TRBJ1-2 provide the parts outside the CDR3, is AAGVIQSPRHLIKEKRETATLKCYPIPRHDTVYWYQQGPGQDPQFLISFYEKMQSDKGSIPDRFSAQQFSDYHSELNMSSLELGDSALYFCASSDPGQDPYGYTFGSGTRLTVV.

This chain joins TRBV7-2 and TRBJ2-7; the D gene is possibly TRBD2 (6 bases). This CDR3 region has 14 residues. Germline assignment: CDR1 SGHTA and CDR2 FQGNSA. Trimming left V 5 bases short and J 4 bases short, with 15 bases between. Here the CDR3 DNA reads TGTGCCAGCAGCCCGGTAGCGGCAAAGTACGAGCAGTACTTC. Translated: CASSPVAAKYEQYF.

This chain uses TRBV2 with TRBJ1-1; perhaps TRBD1 as D (5 bases). CDR1 is SNHLY, CDR2 FYNNEI, per germline. Deletions cut 3 bases from V and 5 bases from J, with 13 bases between. This CDR3 has 14 amino acids. The CDR3 here is CASSDSGAKTEAFF. The CDR3 region has the DNA TGTGCCAGCAGTGATAGCGGGGCGAAGACTGAAGCTTTCTTT.

This clone was observed a few times. The genes are TRBV5-1 and TRBJ2-5, with D possibly TRBD1 on 5 matching bases. The germline V and J ends were trimmed by 4 bases and 3 bases, with 10 bases remaining between them. This CDR3 region has 13 residues. CDR1 and CDR2 (germline): SGHRS, YFSETQ. CDR3 sequence reads: CASSLTGKETQYF. The CDR3 DNA sequence: TGCGCCAGCAGCCTCACAGGAAAAGAGACCCAGTACTTC.